Presented here are 12 T cell receptor beta chains from one specimen sequenced in a study of T cell repertoires in cytomegalovirus infection. A single record per CDR3 protein comes from TCRdb applying MiXCR to the reads. The profile shows about 250,000 distinct CDR3 sequences, roughly an eighth of them singletons. Input material: PBMCs. These TCRs come from a human donor in good health (CMV status not recorded). Some clones in this sample may be carry-over from other donors' samples.

The rearrangement links TRBV7-9 to TRBJ2-1, with 9 nucleotides matching TRBD1. The V and J ends lost 7 bases and 3 bases, in that order; junction bases with no gene match: 7. CDR1 and CDR2 (germline): SEHNR, FQNEAQ (reference sequence). The CDR3 is made up of 15 amino acids. The DNA for the CDR3 is TGTGCCAGCAACTCGGGACAGGGCGACTACAATGAGCAGTTCTTC. Translation: CASNSGQGDYNEQFF. The complete variable domain, with remaining parts taken from reference TRBV7-9 and TRBJ2-1, reads DTGVSQNPRHKITKRGQNVTFRCDPISEHNRLYWYRQTLGQGPEFLTYFQNEAQLEKSRLLSDRFSAERPKGSFSTLEIQRTEQGDSAMYLCASNSGQGDYNEQFFGPGTRLTVL.

This clonotype showed up just a few times. The rearrangement links TRBV19 to TRBJ2-5; TRBD1 or TRBD2 may be the D gene (6 bases each). Germline loops: CDR1 LNHDA, CDR2 SQIVND (reference sequence). CDR3 length: 15 residues. Trimming stripped 3 bases from V and 2 bases from J, with 13 bases between. CDR3 in DNA: TGTGCCAGTAGTATCGGCAGGGGACTTCAAGAGACCCAGTACTTC. As protein: CASSIGRGLQETQYF.

On this clonotype: A much larger clone differs by one base, so this may be a read error. The chain recombines TRBV10-3 with TRBJ2-1; 15 nucleotides align to TRBD2. Looked up from germline, CDR1 is ENHRY and CDR2 is SYGVKD. J lost 4 bases, V lost 10 bases, and 11 bases had no gene match. The CDR3 contains 17 residues. This chain's CDR3 is CATGGTSGRTVYNEQFF. The CDR3, as DNA: TGTGCCACAGGAGGGACTAGCGGGAGGACCGTATACAATGAGCAGTTCTTC.

V and J are TRBV28 and TRBJ2-7, with D tentatively TRBD1 (5 bases). CDR1 is MDHEN, CDR2 SYDVKM, per germline. The CDR3 has 14 amino acids. Trimming removed 2 bases at V and 4 bases at J, with 12 bases between. The CDR3 protein is CASSLVGAGYEQYF. In nucleotides, the CDR3 is TGTGCCAGCAGTTTAGTAGGGGCCGGGTACGAGCAGTACTTC.

This clonotype was seen many times. The chain has TRBV12-3 or TRBV12-4 and TRBJ2-6; D unresolved. V was trimmed by 6 bases and J by 0 bases, leaving 9 bases between them. The CDR3 covers 15 residues. This chain's CDR3 is CASSQYHSGANVLTF. In DNA form, the CDR3 reads TGTGCCAGCAGCCAATACCACTCTGGGGCCAACGTCCTGACTTTC.

This clonotype was observed a handful of times. The chain carries TRBV5-1 and TRBJ2-3; possibly TRBD1 for D (6 bases). Germline values: CDR1 SGHRS, CDR2 YFSETQ. The CDR3 has 16 residues. V was cut by 4 bases and J by 2 bases, with 17 bases left in between. The chain's CDR3 is CASSLLLQGNTDTQYF. The CDR3 DNA reads TGCGCCAGCAGCCTGCTGCTGCAGGGGAACACAGATACGCAGTATTTT.

This clonotype came up many times. The chain links TRBV19 to TRBJ1-2; TRBD1 matches 9 bases. V was pared by 6 bases and J by 2 bases, with 4 bases of the junction left unmatched. There are 14 residues in the CDR3. From germline, CDR1 is LNHDA and CDR2 SQIVND (reference sequence). CDR3 protein: CASSTGGRNYGYTF. For the CDR3, the DNA is TGTGCCAGTAGCACAGGGGGCAGGAACTATGGCTACACCTTC.

In this sample, this clonotype turned up a few times. The rearrangement links TRBV5-4 to TRBJ2-1; maybe TRBD1 (5 bases). The CDR3 extends over 15 amino acids. Trimming pared 1 base from V and 1 base from J, leaving 9 bases between. Germline V CDR1 and CDR2: SGHNT, YYREEE (reference sequence). Here the CDR3 DNA reads TGTGCCAGCAGCTTGAAGACAGCATCCTACAATGAGCAGTTCTTC. Its protein is CASSLKTASYNEQFF. Full variable domain (remainder filled in from reference TRBV5-4 and TRBJ2-1): ETGVTQSPTHLIKTRGQQVTLRCSSQSGHNTVSWYQQALGQGPQFIFQYYREEENGRGNFPPRFSGLQFPNYSSELNVNALELDDSALYLCASSLKTASYNEQFFGPGTRLTVL.

In its sample, this clonotype was seen a few times. The rearrangement links TRBV2 to TRBJ2-2; maybe TRBD1 (6 bases). Trimming took 8 bases from V and 7 from J, leaving 14 bases between them. Germline V gene data show CDR1 as SNHLY and CDR2 as FYNNEI. CDR3 length: 13 residues. The CDR3 spells CASQGLGHGELFF. For the CDR3, the DNA is TGTGCCAGCCAGGGGCTCGGACACGGGGAGCTGTTTTTT.

This clonotype came up many times. The rearrangement links TRBV11-3 to TRBJ1-1; D not resolved. V gave up 6 bases and J gave up 4 bases, with 6 bases separating them. Germline CDR1 SGHNT, CDR2 YENEEA. There are 11 residues in the CDR3. Here the CDR3 DNA reads TGTGCCAGCAGAGAGGGCACTGAAGCTTTCTTT. This encodes CASREGTEAFF. Drawing the rest from reference TRBV11-3 and TRBJ1-1, the complete variable domain is EAGVVQSPRYKIIEKKQPVAFWCNPISGHNTLYWYLQNLGQGPELLIRYENEEAVDDSQLPKDRFSAERLKGVDSTLKIQPAELGDSAVYLCASREGTEAFFGQGTRLTVV.

This clonotype was observed at least ten times. V is TRBV7-2 and J is TRBJ2-3; 8 nucleotides line up with TRBD1. J was trimmed by 5 bases and V by 5 bases; bases with no gene match: 12. CDR1 and CDR2 from the germline V gene are SGHTA and FQGNSA. This CDR3 is built from 16 residues. CDR3 region: CASSLQGARTGDTQYF. CDR3 coding DNA: TGTGCCAGCAGCCTCCAGGGGGCGAGGACCGGAGATACGCAGTATTTT.

The rearrangement links TRBV3-1 to TRBJ1-2; D is undetermined. The CDR3 loop spans 11 amino acids. Germline assignment: CDR1 LGHDT and CDR2 YNNKEL (reference sequence). Trimming cost V 0 bases and J 8 bases, with 4 bases left between them. In DNA, the CDR3 is TGTGCCAGCAGCCAAGATCGAGGCTACACCTTC. Its protein is CASSQDRGYTF. Drawing the rest from reference TRBV3-1 and TRBJ1-2, the complete variable domain is DTAVSQTPKYLVTQMGNDKSIKCEQNLGHDTMYWYKQDSKKFLKIMFSYNNKELIINETVPNRFSPKSPDKAHLNLHINSLELGDSAVYFCASSQDRGYTFGSGTRLTVV.